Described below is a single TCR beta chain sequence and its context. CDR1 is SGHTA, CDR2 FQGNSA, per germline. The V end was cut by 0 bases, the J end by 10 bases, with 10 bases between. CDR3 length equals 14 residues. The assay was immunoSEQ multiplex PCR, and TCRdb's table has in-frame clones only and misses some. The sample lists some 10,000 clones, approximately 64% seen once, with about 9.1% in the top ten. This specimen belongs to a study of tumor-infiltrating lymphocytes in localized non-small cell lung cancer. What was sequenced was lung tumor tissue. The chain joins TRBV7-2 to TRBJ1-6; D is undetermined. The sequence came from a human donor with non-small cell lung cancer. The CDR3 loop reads CASSLAPGNSPLHF. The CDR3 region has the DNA TGTGCCAGCAGCTTAGCGCCCGGGAACTCACCCCTCCACTTT.